This TCR beta chain comes out of a study of shared clonotypes between healthy human individuals. Study-wide context: Donor composition was a couple of women and a few men, aged 18 to 49. Overall study findings and caveats: For naive CD4 cells, 4% to 6% of clonotypes were shared across a handful of donors. Compared with memory subsets, naive subsets generally had larger estimated richness.

There were only Caucasian adults among the donors, and all lived in Nashville, Tennessee. The CDR3 length is 15 residues. Germline CDR1 reads WNHNN; CDR2 reads SYGVQD (reference sequence). With 3 bases clipped from V and 5 bases from J, the junction kept 10 bases outside the gene matches. For this clone: Its target is unknown.

Data came from immunoSEQ multiplex PCR; TCRdb stores just in-frame clones and leaves some out. There are 1.6 million or so clones in the sample; 97% to 99% occur only once, and approximately 0.4% lies in the top ten. The sequenced sample consisted of naive CD4+ T cells sorted from blood. Subset specified: CD45RA+ positively selected. The receptor comes from a man aged 25 to 40 in good health. The chain recombines TRBV10-1 with TRBJ2-7, with 7 bases fitting TRBD1. The CDR3 DNA is TGCGCCAGCAGTGATCGTGTGACAGGGTTGGACGAGCAGTACTTC. As protein: CASSDRVTGLDEQYF.